This T cell receptor (beta chain) was sequenced for a study of cytomegalovirus exposure and HLA in healthy donors. In the PCR, 60 Vbeta and 13 Jbeta primers were used. Sequencing was performed with immunoSEQ multiplex PCR; in TCRdb, only in-frame clones are kept and a portion is missing. The table has under 150,000 clones, roughly 80% seen once. In germline, CDR1 is SGHDT, CDR2 YYEEEE. Trimming removed 3 bases at V and 10 bases at J, with 14 bases between. The CDR3 runs to 13 residues. This clone was detected once. Sequenced input: PBMCs. This chain connects TRBV5-6 to TRBJ2-1; no clear D. The TCR originated in a man aged 35-49 years in good health and CMV-seropositive. In nucleotides, the CDR3 is TGTGCCAGCAGCTCCCGGGTCTTTGAGGAGCAGTTCTTC. Translating gives CASSSRVFEEQFF.